These T cell receptor beta chains were read from a single sample in a study of blood T cell repertoires in COVID-19. Method: immunoSEQ multiplex PCR; TCRdb's copy keeps in-frame clones and lacks some. This sample has about 160,000 clones, with over 70% found just once. Sequencing used PBMCs or T cells enriched from blood (not recorded which). Source of these receptors: a woman in her thirties or forties with acute COVID-19. The CDR3 runs from the conserved cysteine through the conserved F or W. D genes are given only for firm matches. For some rows the clone size is stated as once, few or many, or as a class when expanded; others skip it.

>TRBJ2-5|TRBV5-1|NA|15|TRBD2
CASSLALAGAETQYF
TGCGCCAGCAGCTTGGCCCTAGCGGGAGCAGAGACCCAGTACTTC
>TRBJ2-7|TRBV5-1|NA|15|NA
CASSLGGGLGYEQYF
TGCGCCAGCAGCTTGGGTGGCGGGCTGGGCTACGAGCAGTACTTC
>TRBJ1-2|TRBV5-4|NA|13|TRBD1
CASRETGGRGYTF
TGTGCCAGCAGGGAAACAGGGGGTCGTGGCTACACCTTC
>TRBJ2-2|TRBV2|few|16|NA
CASSQGRLPNTGELFF
TGTGCCAGCAGTCAGGGTCGCTTACCCAACACCGGGGAGCTGTTTTTT
>TRBJ2-4|TRBV12-5|NA|14|TRBD1
CASGPTGATNIQYF
TGTGCTAGTGGACCCACAGGGGCCACGAACATTCAGTACTTC
>TRBJ1-2|TRBV4-1|NA|14|NA
CASSQVSANYGYTF
TGCGCCAGCAGCCAAGTATCAGCTAACTATGGCTACACCTTC
>TRBJ2-5|TRBV5-5|NA|17|TRBD2
CASSGVVEGGRLETQYF
TGTGCCAGCAGCGGGGTAGTGGAGGGAGGGAGGTTAGAGACCCAGTACTTC
>TRBJ2-1|TRBV19|NA|15|NA
CASSRDSGLYNEQFF
TGTGCCAGTAGTAGGGATAGCGGACTATACAATGAGCAGTTCTTC
>TRBJ1-2|TRBV14|few|13|NA
CASSQDMRWGYTF
TGTGCCAGCAGCCAAGATATGAGGTGGGGCTACACCTTC
>TRBJ1-6|TRBV27|NA|13|NA
CASSFIANSPLHF
TGTGCCAGCAGTTTTATAGCGAATTCACCCCTCCACTTT
>TRBJ1-2|TRBV5-1|once|16|TRBD1
CASSLGVTGSGYGYTF
TGCGCCAGCAGCTTGGGGGTGACAGGGAGTGGCTATGGCTACACCTTC
>TRBJ1-5|TRBV5-8|once|13|NA
CASSFRSNQPQHF
TGTGCCAGCAGCTTTCGGAGCAATCAGCCCCAGCATTTT
>TRBJ2-1|TRBV4-2|NA|15|NA
CASSQVSVSADEQFF
TGTGCCAGCAGCCAAGTTAGCGTCAGCGCCGATGAGCAGTTCTTC
>TRBJ2-1|TRBV7-8|once|18|NA
CASSLVLGVSGSYNEQFF
TGTGCCAGCAGCTTAGTGTTAGGGGTTAGCGGTTCCTACAATGAGCAGTTCTTC
>TRBJ1-6|TRBV18|NA|14|TRBD1
CASSPTGVNSPLHF
TGTGCCAGCTCACCGACAGGGGTTAATTCACCCCTCCACTTT
>TRBJ2-5|TRBV7-7|NA|15|NA
CASSSGRGQQETQYF
TGTGCTAGCAGCTCCGGTCGGGGACAACAAGAGACCCAGTACTTC
>TRBJ1-2|TRBV5-4|once|15|NA
CASSPGGRANYGYTF
TGTGCCAGCAGCCCGGGGGGTAGAGCTAACTATGGCTACACCTTC
>TRBJ2-5|TRBV7-9|NA|12|NA
CASSLQGGTQYF
TGTGCCAGCAGCTTACAGGGCGGGACCCAGTACTTC
>TRBJ2-4|TRBV30|NA|17|TRBD2
CAWTPGTSGLAKNIQYF
TGTGCCTGGACCCCAGGGACTAGCGGGTTAGCCAAAAACATTCAGTACTTC
>TRBJ2-5|TRBV10-3|NA|18|TRBD2
CAISDSPGTSGREETQYF
TGTGCCATCAGTGACTCCCCCGGGACTAGCGGGAGAGAGGAGACCCAGTACTTC
>TRBJ2-2|TRBV5-1|NA|16|TRBD2
CASSLPVSGGTGELFF
TGCGCCAGCAGCTTGCCTGTTAGCGGGGGCACCGGGGAGCTGTTTTTT
>TRBJ1-2|TRBV6-5|NA|12|NA
CASSSGTNGYTF
TGTGCCAGCAGTTCCGGGACAAATGGCTACACCTTC
>TRBJ2-1|TRBV13|NA|20|TRBD2
CASSLGRRTSGRALYNEQFF
TGTGCCAGCAGCTTAGGCCGAAGGACTAGCGGGAGGGCCCTCTACAATGAGCAGTTCTTC
>TRBJ2-5|TRBV7-9|NA|13|NA
CASSTGTPETQYF
TGTGCCAGCAGCACTGGGACTCCAGAGACCCAGTACTTC
>TRBJ2-7|TRBV4-1|NA|18|TRBD2
CASTPKTSGRISSYEQYF
TGCGCCAGCACCCCAAAGACTAGCGGGAGGATAAGCTCCTACGAGCAGTACTTC
>TRBJ2-2|TRBV7-9|NA|16|TRBD1
CASSAKTGQNTGELFF
TGTGCCAGCAGCGCTAAGACAGGGCAGAACACCGGGGAGCTGTTTTTT
>TRBJ2-1|TRBV15|NA|16|TRBD2
CATSELAIAGINEQFF
TGTGCCACCAGCGAGCTCGCGATAGCGGGTATCAATGAGCAGTTCTTC
>TRBJ1-4|TRBV19|NA|17|TRBD1
CASSIERDSIHNEKLFF
TGTGCCAGTAGTATAGAACGGGACAGCATACATAATGAAAAACTGTTTTTT
>TRBJ2-1|TRBV2|NA|16|TRBD2
CASRTGLAGSYNEQFF
TGTGCCAGCAGGACCGGTCTAGCGGGATCCTACAATGAGCAGTTCTTC
>TRBJ2-5|TRBV5-4|NA|16|NA
CASSFGGPTGQETQYF
TGTGCCAGCAGCTTTGGTGGGCCCACGGGGCAAGAGACCCAGTACTTC
>TRBJ1-1|TRBV6-1|NA|16|TRBD1
CASSAFRDRDDTEAFF
TGTGCCAGCAGTGCTTTTCGCGACAGGGACGACACTGAAGCTTTCTTT
>TRBJ2-5|TRBV7-2|once|15|NA
CASSLQGGMSETQYF
TGTGCCAGCAGCCTCCAGGGCGGGATGTCGGAGACCCAGTACTTC
>TRBJ2-5|TRBV5-1|NA|14|NA
CASSLGQWKETQYF
TGCGCCAGCAGCTTGGGACAGTGGAAAGAGACCCAGTACTTC
>TRBJ1-5|TRBV6-5|NA|14|TRBD1
CASRTQGENQPQHF
TGTGCCAGCAGGACACAGGGGGAAAATCAGCCCCAGCATTTT
>TRBJ2-4|TRBV6-5|few|14|NA
CASSYQLGGNIQYF
TGTGCCAGCAGTTACCAACTAGGAGGAAACATTCAGTACTTC
>TRBJ2-2|TRBV7-9|NA|16|NA
CASRPTRRTNTGELFF
TGTGCCAGCCGTCCTACTAGGCGAACGAACACCGGGGAGCTGTTTTTT
>TRBJ1-3|TRBV6-5|NA|15|NA
CASIPGHFSGNTIYF
TGTGCCAGCATCCCGGGACACTTCTCTGGAAACACCATATATTTT